Listed below are T cell receptor beta chains from one sample, sequenced in a study of OX40 agonist ivuxolimab in advanced cancers. TCRdb keeps only in-frame clones here, not all; method: immunoSEQ multiplex PCR. This repertoire shows 65,000 to 80,000 clones, roughly 90% found once; its top ten account for approximately 9.9%. Sequencing used CD4+ or CD8+ T cells sorted from blood, obtained in a trial of the OX40 agonist ivuxolimab. All receptors come from an adult with an advanced solid tumor such as melanoma, head and neck, liver or kidney cancer. Each CDR3 is given with its conserved first and last residue. Each record gives: J gene, V gene, D gene, clone size, CDR3 DNA, CDR3 protein. A D gene is named only where the DNA matches it firmly. A row's size may be missing; if present it is once, few, many or a size class.

J: TRBJ2-3
V: TRBV7-3
D: NA
size: NA
DNA: TGTGCCAGCAGCTCCGCCGGGTCGACAGATACGCAGTATTTT
CDR3: CASSSAGSTDTQYF

J: TRBJ2-7
V: TRBV19
D: TRBD1
size: NA
DNA: TGTGCCAGTAGTGTGGGACAGGGGTCTCTCTACGAGCAGTACTTC
CDR3: CASSVGQGSLYEQYF

J: TRBJ2-7
V: TRBV4-2
D: TRBD1
size: NA
DNA: TGTGCCAGCAGCCCGGGACAGGGGGGCTACGAGCAGTACTTC
CDR3: CASSPGQGGYEQYF

J: TRBJ1-2
V: TRBV7-6
D: TRBD1
size: NA
DNA: TGTGCCAGCAGCTTAGTCGAGGAGACAGGGAGGGATGGCTACACCTTC
CDR3: CASSLVEETGRDGYTF

J: TRBJ1-5
V: TRBV5-6
D: NA
size: NA
DNA: TGTGCCAGCAGCTTGGAGTCGGGCAATCAGCCCCAGCATTTT
CDR3: CASSLESGNQPQHF

J: TRBJ1-2
V: TRBV21-1
D: NA
size: NA
DNA: TGTGCCAGCAGCAAAGAGGTCCGGCGCCCGCCTGGCTACACCTTC
CDR3: CASSKEVRRPPGYTF

J: TRBJ1-2
V: TRBV27
D: NA
size: NA
DNA: TGTGCCAGCAGTCTCCTCCCAGGCAGGGCTGGCTATGGCTACACCTTC
CDR3: CASSLLPGRAGYGYTF

J: TRBJ1-5
V: TRBV6-4
D: NA
size: NA
DNA: TGTGCCAGCAGTGACATGGAAGGGCAGCCCCAGCATTTT
CDR3: CASSDMEGQPQHF

J: TRBJ2-2
V: TRBV29-1
D: NA
size: NA
DNA: TGCAGCGTTGAGACCCTTTTCACCGGGGAGCTGTTTTTT
CDR3: CSVETLFTGELFF

J: TRBJ2-1
V: TRBV27
D: TRBD2
size: NA
DNA: TGTGCCAGCAGTTTATCCGCGGGGGAGCTCTACAATGAGCAGTTCTTC
CDR3: CASSLSAGELYNEQFF

J: TRBJ1-1
V: TRBV4-3
D: NA
size: NA
DNA: TGCGCCAGCAGCTCTGAGGGGGATTCTAGCACTGAAGCTTTCTTT
CDR3: CASSSEGDSSTEAFF

J: TRBJ2-7
V: TRBV9
D: NA
size: NA
DNA: TGTGCCAGCAGCGTAGGTCCGCCAACCTACGAGCAGTACTTC
CDR3: CASSVGPPTYEQYF

J: TRBJ2-7
V: TRBV9
D: NA
size: NA
DNA: TGTGCCAGCAGCGCGACCGGGACAACTACCCCCTACTACGAGCAGTACTTC
CDR3: CASSATGTTTPYYEQYF

J: TRBJ2-5
V: TRBV7-6
D: TRBD2
size: once
DNA: TGTGCCAGCAGCTCGTTAGTCCTGGGCCCCGGGACTAGCGGCGAGACCCAGTACTTC
CDR3: CASSSLVLGPGTSGETQYF

J: TRBJ2-3
V: TRBV4-1
D: TRBD2
size: NA
DNA: TGCGCCAGCAGCCATAGCGGGGGGGCGGGCACAGATACGCAGTATTTT
CDR3: CASSHSGGAGTDTQYF

J: TRBJ2-3
V: TRBV7-8
D: NA
size: NA
DNA: TGTGCCAGCAGCCCGATTTCTTCAGATACGCAGTATTTT
CDR3: CASSPISSDTQYF

J: TRBJ2-7
V: TRBV11-2
D: NA
size: NA
DNA: TGTGCCAGCAGCTTAGGGGCAGCCTACGAGCAGTACTTC
CDR3: CASSLGAAYEQYF

J: TRBJ1-2
V: TRBV25-1
D: NA
size: NA
DNA: TGTGCCAGCAGTGGGGCGTCCTATGGCTACACCTTC
CDR3: CASSGASYGYTF

J: TRBJ1-1
V: TRBV13
D: TRBD1
size: NA
DNA: TGTGCCAGCAGCTTAGGGCAGGGGGGGCACACTGAAGCTTTCTTT
CDR3: CASSLGQGGHTEAFF

J: TRBJ1-1
V: TRBV9
D: NA
size: NA
DNA: TGTGCCAGCAGCCCCCTCGGGGTGGGGCAGGGGAGGACTGAAGCTTTCTTT
CDR3: CASSPLGVGQGRTEAFF

J: TRBJ2-2
V: TRBV6-5
D: NA
size: NA
DNA: TGTGCCAGCAGTTACTCACCCCCCAAGGACACCGGGGAGCTGTTTTTT
CDR3: CASSYSPPKDTGELFF

J: TRBJ1-4
V: TRBV4-3
D: TRBD1
size: NA
DNA: TGCGCCAGCAGCCAAGGTACAGGGGCTGCAACTAATGAAAAACTGTTTTTT
CDR3: CASSQGTGAATNEKLFF

J: TRBJ2-7
V: TRBV7-9
D: NA
size: NA
DNA: TGTGCCAGCAGCTCCACAGGGAAAGAGCAGTACTTC
CDR3: CASSSTGKEQYF

J: TRBJ2-7
V: TRBV11-2
D: NA
size: NA
DNA: TGTGCCAGCAGCCACTCTGTCGGGAGCTCCTACGAGCAGTACTTC
CDR3: CASSHSVGSSYEQYF

J: TRBJ2-4
V: TRBV27
D: NA
size: NA
DNA: TGTGCCAGCAGTTTGGGAGTGACTACCAAAAACATTCAGTACTTC
CDR3: CASSLGVTTKNIQYF

J: TRBJ2-3
V: TRBV5-1
D: NA
size: NA
DNA: TGCGCCAGCTATCGCGGTCTAGCAGATACGCAGTATTTT
CDR3: CASYRGLADTQYF

J: TRBJ1-1
V: TRBV1
D: NA
size: NA
DNA: TGCACCAGCAGCCAAGATTGGGATTGTAAGGCCCAAAAAGCTTTCTTT
CDR3: CTSSQDWDCKAQKAFF

J: TRBJ1-1
V: TRBV6-4
D: TRBD1
size: NA
DNA: TGTGCCAGCAGGGTGGGACAGGGGGCGGCGGAAGCTTTCTTT
CDR3: CASRVGQGAAEAFF

J: TRBJ1-2
V: TRBV27
D: NA
size: NA
DNA: TGTGCCAGCAGTTTATCCACCGGGCCGCCCTATGGCTACACCTTC
CDR3: CASSLSTGPPYGYTF

J: TRBJ1-5
V: TRBV28
D: TRBD1
size: NA
DNA: TGTGCCAGCAGTTCTAGGGGGCCCGGCTCATTCCAGCCCCAGCATTTT
CDR3: CASSSRGPGSFQPQHF

J: TRBJ2-5
V: TRBV5-4
D: TRBD1
size: NA
DNA: TGTGCCAGCAGCTTGTTACAGGGGGCTCAAGAGACCCAGTACTTC
CDR3: CASSLLQGAQETQYF

J: TRBJ2-7
V: TRBV5-1
D: NA
size: NA
DNA: TGCGCCAGCAGCTTGAACAGCATCTCCTACGAGCAGTACTTC
CDR3: CASSLNSISYEQYF

J: TRBJ2-5
V: TRBV9
D: NA
size: NA
DNA: TGTGCCAGCAGCGTACTCGGCAGTCAAGAGACCCAGTACTTC
CDR3: CASSVLGSQETQYF

J: TRBJ1-1
V: TRBV6-5
D: TRBD1
size: NA
DNA: TGTGCCAGCAGCCTTTTGACAGGGCCCTCCGGTGAAGCTTTCTTT
CDR3: CASSLLTGPSGEAFF

J: TRBJ1-1
V: TRBV29-1
D: NA
size: NA
DNA: TGCAGCGTTGGGGGAACAGGAGGGGGCACTGAAGCTTTCTTT
CDR3: CSVGGTGGGTEAFF

J: TRBJ1-2
V: TRBV19
D: TRBD1
size: NA
DNA: TGTGCCAGTAGTATTCATCTAGCCGGGACAGACACTTCTTATGGTGGCTACACCTTC
CDR3: CASSIHLAGTDTSYGGYTF

J: TRBJ1-2
V: TRBV2
D: TRBD1
size: NA
DNA: TGTGCCAGCAGTACGGGGACAGAACTTTATGGCTACACCTTC
CDR3: CASSTGTELYGYTF

J: TRBJ2-7
V: TRBV7-2
D: NA
size: NA
DNA: TGTGCCAGCAGCCCCCCAGCTGGCTCCTACGAGCAGTACTTC
CDR3: CASSPPAGSYEQYF

J: TRBJ1-5
V: TRBV2
D: NA
size: NA
DNA: TGTGCCAGCGAGGGCTGGGGGCTCAATCAGCCCCAGCATTTT
CDR3: CASEGWGLNQPQHF

J: TRBJ1-1
V: TRBV6-6
D: NA
size: NA
DNA: TGTGCCAGCAGTTCTGGGGTATTTGCTTTCTTT
CDR3: CASSSGVFAFF